The T cell receptor (beta chain) described here comes from a study of T cell repertoires in cytomegalovirus infection. In the study overall: CMV epitopes in the study were HLA-C-restricted (recently identified) and HLA-B-restricted (well studied).

This CDR3 has 15 amino acids. Germline lookup yields CDR1 MNHEY and CDR2 SVGEGT. Trimming removed 2 bases from V and 0 bases from J, with 10 bases in between. This clonotype was observed a handful of times. Its antigen is as yet unknown. MiXCR was run by TCRdb on the reads, yielding one entry per CDR3 protein. The data hold more than 250,000 distinct CDR3 sequences, with 20% to 25% observed a single time. The specimen was cultured PBMCs, collected from culture after CMV antigen stimulation. The sequence came from a human donor in good health (CMV status not recorded). Some clones in this sample may be carry-over from other donors' samples. The chain combines TRBV6-2 or TRBV6-3 with TRBJ1-1; unclear D gene. CDR3 amino acids: CASSYLAEMNTEAFF. The DNA of the CDR3 is TGTGCCAGCAGTTACCTCGCTGAGATGAACACTGAAGCTTTCTTT.